Listed here are 4 T cell receptor beta chains from one sample, sequenced in a study of response to subunit inactivated influenza vaccine. Via MiXCR, TCRdb re-called the RT-PCR reads, giving one row per CDR3 protein. Among roughly 650,000 distinct CDR3 sequences listed, approximately 15% were seen once. This specimen consisted of PBMCs from blood, obtained around 15 days before vaccination. These receptors were obtained from a man aged 50-60 years who received an inactivated influenza vaccine.

This clonotype turned up a few times. V and J are TRBV3-1 and TRBJ2-1; tentative D call: TRBD2 (5 bases). This CDR3 contains 16 residues. CDR1 LGHDT and CDR2 YNNKEL come from the germline V gene (reference sequence). Trimming removed 5 bases at V and 0 bases at J, with 14 bases between. DNA of the CDR3: TGTGCCAGCAGCAACGGACTGATGAGCTCCTACAATGAGCAGTTCTTC. Translated: CASSNGLMSSYNEQFF.

This clonotype was seen only a few times. This rearrangement joins TRBV28 to TRBJ1-6; no reliable D call. The CDR3 is made up of 12 amino acids. Germline V gene sequence: CDR1 MDHEN, CDR2 SYDVKM. The ends were cut back, 7 bases at V and 6 bases at J, with 7 bases in the middle. The CDR3 spells CASTAINSPLHF. CDR3 nucleotides: TGTGCCAGCACCGCTATTAATTCACCCCTCCACTTT.

V and J are TRBV7-2 and TRBJ2-3; perhaps TRBD1 as D (6 bases). The V end lost 2 bases, the J end lost 4 bases, and 19 bases lay between the germline ends. The length of the CDR3 is 17 residues. Germline CDR1 is SGHTA and CDR2 is FQGNSA. Here the CDR3 reads CASSLLGAGGMADTQYF. DNA for the CDR3: TGTGCCAGCAGCTTATTGGGGGCGGGTGGGATGGCAGATACGCAGTATTTT. The full variable domain, in which reference TRBV7-2 and TRBJ2-3 provide the parts outside the CDR3, is GAGVSQSPSNKVTEKGKDVELRCDPISGHTALYWYRQSLGQGLEFLIYFQGNSAPDKSGLPSDRFSAERTGGSVSTLTIQRTQQEDSAVYLCASSLLGAGGMADTQYFGPGTRLTVL.

The chain links TRBV2 to TRBJ1-5; D is unclear. Germline CDR1 reads SNHLY; CDR2 reads FYNNEI. The V and J ends lost 6 bases and 4 bases respectively, with 16 bases between them. This CDR3 region has 15 residues. The CDR3 loop reads CASSYSGRVNQPQHF. The CDR3 coding sequence is TGTGCCAGCAGCTACTCCGGCCGGGTGAATCAGCCCCAGCATTTT.